These T cell receptor beta chains were read from a single sample in a study of regulatory T cells in long-lasting Graves disease. From the multiplex PCR reads, TCRdb called clonotypes with MiXCR, one entry per CDR3 protein. The data show 700,000 or so distinct CDR3 sequences, around 32% seen once. The sample here was peripheral blood mononuclear cells (PBMCs), taken when the disease was refractory, from a patient treated with antithyroid drugs. These receptors were taken from a female donor with Graves disease. Each CDR3 is given with its conserved first and last residue. D genes are given only for firm matches. The size entry is marked missing in some rows and otherwise reads once, few, many or a size class.

j_gene,abundance,v_gene,d_gene,len,CDR3aa,CDR3nt
TRBJ2-7,few,TRBV9,TRBD1,14,CASSKGDRGYEQYF,TGTGCCAGCAGCAAAGGGGACAGGGGTTACGAGCAGTACTTC
TRBJ1-4,few,TRBV5-5,-,14,CASSFPGDNEKLFF,TGTGCCAGCAGCTTTCCAGGGGATAATGAAAAACTGTTTTTT
TRBJ2-7,-,TRBV5-1,-,14,CASSLDGISYEQYF,TGCGCCAGCAGCTTGGACGGTATCTCCTACGAGCAGTACTTC
TRBJ1-1,few,TRBV20-1,-,12,CSGKGWNTEAFF,TGCAGTGGAAAGGGATGGAACACTGAAGCTTTCTTT
TRBJ1-6,once,TRBV10-3,-,13,CAISGAPLSPLHF,TGTGCCATCAGTGGGGCGCCTTTATCACCCCTCCACTTT
TRBJ1-2,-,TRBV29-1,TRBD1,16,CSVEDRLTDRDYGYTF,TGCAGCGTTGAAGATCGATTAACGGACAGGGACTATGGCTACACCTTC
TRBJ1-2,-,TRBV5-1,-,16,CASSLAPGGLDYGYTF,TGCGCCAGCAGCTTGGCGCCCGGGGGGCTCGACTATGGCTACACCTTC
TRBJ1-5,-,TRBV6-1,-,15,CASSADTSLNQPQHF,TGTGCCAGCAGTGCGGACACTTCACTCAATCAGCCCCAGCATTTT
TRBJ1-1,-,TRBV19,-,14,CASSRGRVNTEAFF,TGTGCCAGTAGTAGGGGCAGGGTGAACACTGAAGCTTTCTTT
TRBJ2-7,-,TRBV11-3,-,11,CAVGRTWLQYF,TGTGCCGTGGGAAGGACTTGGCTGCAGTACTTC
TRBJ2-1,-,TRBV11-2,-,16,CASSLRGALAGNEQFF,TGTGCCAGCAGCTTAAGGGGAGCTTTAGCAGGGAATGAGCAGTTCTTC
TRBJ1-2,-,TRBV19,TRBD1,13,CATGTGSNYGYTF,TGTGCCACCGGGACAGGCTCAAACTATGGCTACACCTTC
TRBJ2-5,-,TRBV7-6,TRBD2,18,CASSLGTSGRTTEETQYF,TGTGCCAGCAGCTTAGGGACTAGCGGGAGGACCACTGAAGAGACCCAGTACTTC
TRBJ2-7,many,TRBV12-3/TRBV12-4,-,17,CASSFPGREHNSYEQYF,TGTGCCAGCAGTTTCCCGGGACGGGAACATAACTCCTACGAGCAGTACTTC
TRBJ1-1,-,TRBV3-1,TRBD1,16,CASSQDLDRVDTEAFF,TGTGCCAGCAGCCAAGATCTGGACAGGGTCGACACTGAAGCTTTCTTT
TRBJ1-3,-,TRBV7-9,-,14,CASSFAGAGNTIYF,TGTGCCAGCAGCTTTGCCGGGGCTGGAAACACCATATATTTT
TRBJ1-1,few,TRBV10-3,-,13,CAIRRGGDTEAFF,TGTGCCATCAGGAGGGGGGGGGACACTGAAGCTTTCTTT
TRBJ1-2,few,TRBV7-6,-,15,CASSLNPNGIYGYTF,TGTGCCAGCAGCTTAAACCCAAATGGTATCTATGGCTACACCTTC
TRBJ2-5,many,TRBV2,-,11,CASSEKETQYF,TGTGCCAGCAGTGAGAAAGAGACCCAGTACTTC